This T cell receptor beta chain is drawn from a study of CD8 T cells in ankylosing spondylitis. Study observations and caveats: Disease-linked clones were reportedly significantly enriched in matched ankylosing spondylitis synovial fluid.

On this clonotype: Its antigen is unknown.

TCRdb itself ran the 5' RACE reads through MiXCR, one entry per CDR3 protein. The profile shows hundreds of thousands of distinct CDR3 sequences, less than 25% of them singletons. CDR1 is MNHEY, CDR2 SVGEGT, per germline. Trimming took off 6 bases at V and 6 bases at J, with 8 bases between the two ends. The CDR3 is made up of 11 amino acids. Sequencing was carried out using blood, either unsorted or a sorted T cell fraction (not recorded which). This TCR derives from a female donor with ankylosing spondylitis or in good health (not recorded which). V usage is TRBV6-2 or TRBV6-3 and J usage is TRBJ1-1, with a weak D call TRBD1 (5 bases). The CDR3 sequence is CASRSGSEAFF. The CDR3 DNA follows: TGTGCCAGCAGGTCAGGGTCTGAAGCTTTCTTT.